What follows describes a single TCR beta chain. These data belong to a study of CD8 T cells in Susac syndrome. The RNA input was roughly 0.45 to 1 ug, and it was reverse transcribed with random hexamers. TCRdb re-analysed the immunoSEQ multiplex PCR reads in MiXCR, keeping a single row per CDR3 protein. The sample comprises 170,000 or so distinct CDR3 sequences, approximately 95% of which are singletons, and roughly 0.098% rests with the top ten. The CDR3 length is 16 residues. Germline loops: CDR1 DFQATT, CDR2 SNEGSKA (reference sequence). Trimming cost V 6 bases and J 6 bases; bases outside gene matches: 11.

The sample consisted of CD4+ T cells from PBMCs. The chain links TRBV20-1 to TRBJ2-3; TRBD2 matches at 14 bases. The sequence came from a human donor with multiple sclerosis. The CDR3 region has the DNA TGCAGTGCCACGCCGACTAGCGGGAGGGTCGGGGATACGCAGTATTTT. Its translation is CSATPTSGRVGDTQYF.